Each of the 32 T cell receptor beta chains below was sequenced from the same sample in a study of regulatory T cells in long-lasting Graves disease. As to time point: newly diagnosed GD, antithyroid drugs for less than 3 months. RNA extracted from PBMCs served as the sequencing template. Arm-PCR of CDR3 regions with iRepertoire HTBI primers generated TCR beta libraries. TCRdb re-analysed the multiplex PCR reads in MiXCR, keeping a single row per CDR3 protein. The sample consists of 620,000 or so distinct CDR3 sequences, approximately 15% of them appearing once. This sample also belongs to another study, concerning T cells in Graves' hyperthyroidism and ophthalmopathy.

The material was peripheral blood mononuclear cells (PBMCs), obtained at new diagnosis, from a patient treated with antithyroid drugs. Receptor source: a young woman with Graves disease.

This clonotype was seen repeatedly, ten times or more. The V gene is TRBV20-1, the J gene TRBJ1-2, with D unclear. The V gene lost 6 bases and the J gene lost 7 bases, with 18 bases spanning the gap. CDR3 size: 13 residues. Germline assignment: CDR1 DFQATT and CDR2 SNEGSKA (reference sequence). CDR3 protein: CSARRSGTGGYTF. CDR3 coding DNA: TGCAGTGCCCGAAGGTCTGGTACGGGTGGCTACACCTTC.

Concerning this clonotype: Since a much larger clone is just one base distant, this may be a read error. The conserved phenylalanine or tryptophan is not found at the CDR3 terminus, so this likely reflects a read error. The chain recombines TRBV6-1 with TRBJ1-4; D not certain. The CDR3 sequence is 12 residues long. V was cut by 6 bases and J by 3 bases, with 5 bases left in between. CDR1 is MNHNS, CDR2 SASEGT, per germline. The CDR3 spells CASRMANEKLFS. CDR3 nucleotides: TGTGCCAGCAGGATGGCTAATGAAAAACTGTTTTCT.

This clonotype was seen more than once but under ten times. The chain has TRBV7-2 and TRBJ2-3, with D possibly being TRBD2 (5 bases). The CDR3 length is 14 residues. Germline CDR1 is SGHTA and CDR2 is FQGNSA. V lost 6 bases and J lost 5, with 15 bases in between. The CDR3 DNA reads TGTGCCAGCAGTGATGGACTTCCGAGAGATACGCAGTATTTT. Translation gives CASSDGLPRDTQYF.

This chain links TRBV9 with TRBJ2-7; the D is unclear. Trimming left V 2 bases short and J 0 bases short, with 6 bases between. The germline CDR1 and CDR2 sequences are SGDLS and YYNGEE. This CDR3 is built from 13 residues. CDR3 sequence: CASSVESSYEQYF. CDR3 bases: TGTGCCAGCAGCGTCGAGTCCTCCTACGAGCAGTACTTC.

J is TRBJ1-4 and V is TRBV30; D is undetermined. The germline V and J ends were trimmed by 2 bases and 7 bases, with 14 bases remaining between them. The germline V gene encodes CDR1 GTSNPN and CDR2 SVGIG (reference sequence). CDR3 length equals 14 residues. This CDR3 is CAWSIPGLVEKLFF. CDR3 DNA sequence: TGTGCCTGGAGTATACCGGGTTTGGTTGAAAAACTGTTTTTT.

This chain joins TRBV24-1 and TRBJ1-5; maybe TRBD1 (6 bases). The CDR3 is made up of 15 amino acids. CDR1 and CDR2 from the germline V gene are KGHDR and SFDVKD. Between the trimmed V and J ends, which lost 7 bases and 7 bases, there was a span of 19 bases. The CDR3, as DNA: TGTGCCACCAGCGATAAACAGGGACTATGGCAGCCCCAGCATTTT. It translates to CATSDKQGLWQPQHF.

This clonotype was detected ten times or more. The chain uses TRBV29-1 and TRBJ1-2; no clear D. The germline V gene encodes CDR1 SQVTM and CDR2 ANQGSEA. Trimming left V 6 bases short and J 4 bases short, with 15 bases between. CDR3 length: 13 residues. The CDR3 region is CSVVPPGGYGYTF. The CDR3 DNA reads TGCAGCGTCGTCCCCCCGGGAGGCTATGGCTACACCTTC.

With respect to this clonotype: A much larger clone is a single base away; this may be a read error. This chain connects TRBV6-2 or TRBV6-3 to TRBJ1-2; the D gene is possibly TRBD1 (6 bases). The CDR3 is made up of 17 amino acids. Germline V gene sequence: CDR1 MNHEY, CDR2 SVGEGT. This chain's CDR3 is CASSPKAGDGANYGYIF. The CDR3 bases are TGTGCCAGCAGTCCAAAGGCAGGGGATGGAGCTAACTATGGCTACATCTTC.

The genes are TRBV19 and TRBJ1-1; D might be TRBD1 (5 bases). The CDR3 is made up of 14 amino acids. With 6 bases removed from V and 6 bases from J, the gap between germline ends came to 17 bases. Per germline, CDR1 LNHDA and CDR2 SQIVND (reference sequence). The CDR3 loop reads CASSWGSPRAEAFF. CDR3 DNA: TGTGCCAGTAGCTGGGGGAGCCCGCGCGCTGAAGCTTTCTTT.

Points on this clonotype: This clone may be a read error of a much larger clone one base away. The chain employs TRBV18 and TRBJ1-1; tentatively, D is TRBD1 (5 bases). CDR3 length equals 17 residues. The germline V gene encodes CDR1 KGHSH and CDR2 LQKENI. The CDR3 nucleotides read TGTGCCAGCCCACCCAAGACAGCTCAGGTCATGAACACTGAAGCTTTCTTT. Translating it yields CASPPKTAQVMNTEAFF.

In its sample, this clonotype was seen a few times. The V call is TRBV5-1, the J call TRBJ2-3; no definite D call. CDR1 and CDR2 (germline): SGHRS, YFSETQ. V was clipped by 7 bases and J by 1 base, with 10 bases between them. The CDR3 covers 13 residues. CDR3: CASAAGRTDTQYF. The CDR3 nucleotides are TGCGCCAGCGCGGCTGGGCGCACAGATACGCAGTATTTT.

Regarding this clonotype: A much larger clone is a single base away; this may be a read error. The chain joins TRBV7-2 to TRBJ2-1; 9 bases are a match to TRBD2. CDR3 size: 14 residues. Germline V CDR1 and CDR2: SGHTA, FQGNSA. This CDR3 reads CASSLSGRIDEQSF. Here the CDR3 DNA reads TGTGCCAGCAGCCTTAGCGGGAGAATCGATGAGCAGTCCTTC.

This clonotype was observed a handful of times. The chain couples TRBV18 to TRBJ1-1; D not certain. V was clipped by 6 bases and J by 3 bases, with 14 bases between them. Germline V gene sequence: CDR1 KGHSH, CDR2 LQKENI. This CDR3 has 14 amino acids. The CDR3 is CASSLVERDTEAFF. For the CDR3, the DNA is TGTGCCAGCTCCCTTGTCGAGAGGGACACTGAAGCTTTCTTT. The full variable domain, in which reference TRBV18 and TRBJ1-1 provide the parts outside the CDR3, is NAGVMQNPRHLVRRRGQEARLRCSPMKGHSHVYWYRQLPEEGLKFMVYLQKENIIDESGMPKERFSAEFPKEGPSILRIQQVVRGDSAAYFCASSLVERDTEAFFGQGTRLTVV.

This clonotype was found many times. The chain combines TRBV3-1 with TRBJ1-1; no definite D call. V was cut by 1 base and J by 1 base, with 4 bases left in between. The CDR3 covers 13 residues. Per the germline V gene, CDR1 is LGHDT and CDR2 is YNNKEL (reference sequence). CDR3 nucleotide sequence: TGTGCCAGCAGCCAAGGGTGGAACACTGAAGCTTTCTTT. Translated: CASSQGWNTEAFF.

This clonotype was seen repeatedly, ten times or more. V gene TRBV11-1 combines with J gene TRBJ2-7; TRBD1 is a possible D gene (6 bases). The germline V gene encodes CDR1 SGHAT and CDR2 FQDESV (reference sequence). The V end lost 1 base, the J end lost 3 bases, and 10 bases lay between the germline ends. The CDR3 contains 14 residues. The CDR3 is CASSLGPGDYEQYF. In DNA form, the CDR3 reads TGTGCCAGCAGCTTAGGTCCAGGGGACTACGAGCAGTACTTC.

This clonotype occurred a few times. This chain links TRBV3-1 with TRBJ1-6; D uncertain. The V gene lost 4 bases and the J gene lost 9 bases, with 16 bases spanning the gap. The CDR3 sequence is 15 residues long. The germline V gene encodes CDR1 LGHDT and CDR2 YNNKEL (reference sequence). CDR3 in amino acids: CASSPGRQVGSPLHF. The CDR3 nucleotides are TGTGCCAGCAGCCCAGGTCGCCAGGTGGGTTCACCCCTCCACTTT. Variable domain in full (rest from reference TRBV3-1 and TRBJ1-6): DTAVSQTPKYLVTQMGNDKSIKCEQNLGHDTMYWYKQDSKKFLKIMFSYNNKELIINETVPNRFSPKSPDKAHLNLHINSLELGDSAVYFCASSPGRQVGSPLHFGNGTRLTVT.

There are a few counts of this clonotype. This chain uses TRBV29-1 with TRBJ2-1; 7 bases match TRBD1. J lost 5 bases, V lost 3 bases, and 4 bases had no gene match. Germline V CDR1 and CDR2: SQVTM, ANQGSEA. The CDR3 consists of 13 residues. Here the CDR3 reads CSVETGSDNEQFF. CDR3 in DNA: TGCAGCGTTGAGACAGGGTCTGACAATGAGCAGTTCTTC.

The V call is TRBV20-1, the J call TRBJ1-1; tentative D call: TRBD1 (5 bases). Germline V gives CDR1 DFQATT, CDR2 SNEGSKA (reference sequence). Trimming removed 3 bases from V and 4 bases from J, with 15 bases in between. The CDR3 loop spans 14 amino acids. The CDR3 sequence: CSAREAGVITEAFF. DNA for the CDR3: TGCAGTGCTAGGGAAGCGGGGGTTATCACTGAAGCTTTCTTT.

This clonotype was observed at least ten times. The chain uses TRBV6-1 and TRBJ1-6, with TRBD1 as a possible D gene (5 bases). This CDR3 comprises 14 residues. CDR1 is MNHNS, CDR2 SASEGT, per germline. V lost 6 bases to trimming and J lost 7 bases, with 13 bases between them. CDR3 in amino acids: CASSSDSGNSPLHF. The CDR3 nucleotides read TGTGCCAGCAGCAGTGACAGCGGAAATTCACCCCTCCACTTT.

The rearrangement joins TRBV7-2 to TRBJ2-1; 11 bases are shared with TRBD2. The CDR3 totals 16 residues. Per the germline V gene, CDR1 is SGHTA and CDR2 is FQGNSA. J lost 10 bases, V lost 1 base, and 9 bases had no gene match. In DNA form, the CDR3 reads TGTGCCAGCAGCTTAGAGGTTAGCGGGAGGGCCCGGGAGCAGTTCTTC. Protein product: CASSLEVSGRAREQFF.

This clonotype has only a few counts. V and J are TRBV6-1 and TRBJ2-1, with 10 bases identical to TRBD2. Germline V gene data show CDR1 as MNHNS and CDR2 as SASEGT. V was pared by 5 bases and J by 8 bases, with 12 bases of the junction left unmatched. This CDR3 region has 16 residues. CDR3 residues: CASSTSGKGVSDEQFF. The CDR3 nucleotides read TGTGCCAGCAGTACTAGCGGGAAGGGCGTTTCGGATGAGCAGTTCTTC.

This clonotype was seen a handful of times. This rearrangement joins TRBV2 to TRBJ1-6; D gene unclear. Germline CDR1 and CDR2: SNHLY and FYNNEI. V lost 7 bases, J lost 7 bases, and 8 bases lay in between. The length of the CDR3 is 12 residues. The CDR3 DNA is TGTGCCAGCACGTGGAAAAATTCACCCCTCCACTTT. Translation gives CASTWKNSPLHF.

Turning to this clonotype: A single base separates this from a much larger clone, so it may be a read error. The J gene is TRBJ2-5, the V gene TRBV2; perhaps TRBD2 as D (6 bases). Germline V lookup: CDR1 SNHLY, CDR2 FYNNEI. CDR3 length: 15 amino acids. Trimming took 7 bases from V and 0 from J, leaving 15 bases between them. CDR3 sequence reads: CASTPGGTYQETQYF. The CDR3 nucleotides are TGTGCCAGCACCCCCGGCGGGACGTACCAAGAGACCCAGTACTTC.

The J gene is TRBJ1-3, the V gene TRBV9; 9 bases line up with TRBD1. The CDR3 totals 15 residues. CDR1 is SGDLS, CDR2 YYNGEE, per germline. Trimming cost V 5 bases and J 4 bases; bases outside gene matches: 7. The CDR3 sequence is CASSSGTGPGNTIYF. CDR3 DNA sequence: TGTGCCAGCAGTTCCGGGACAGGGCCAGGAAACACCATATATTTT.

The chain joins TRBV30 to TRBJ1-2; D is ambiguous. Trimming pared 0 bases from V and 4 bases from J, leaving 9 bases between. CDR3 size: 13 residues. Germline V gene lookup returns CDR1 GTSNPN and CDR2 SVGIG (reference sequence). In nucleotides, the CDR3 is TGTGCCTGGAGTGTCCAGAAATTCTATGGCTACACCTTC. It encodes CAWSVQKFYGYTF.

The chain employs TRBV2 and TRBJ2-7, with 13 nucleotides matching TRBD2. The J segment lost 3 bases and the V segment lost 9 bases, leaving 11 bases of the junction unmatched. The CDR3 totals 16 residues. CDR1 is SNHLY, CDR2 FYNNEI, per germline. This CDR3 reads CASNLGTSGTGYEQYF. CDR3 DNA: TGTGCCAGTAACCTAGGGACTAGCGGGACGGGCTACGAGCAGTACTTC.

This clonotype has just a few counts. The chain recombines TRBV6-1 with TRBJ2-1; TRBD2 matches 8 bases. The germline V gene encodes CDR1 MNHNS and CDR2 SASEGT. This CDR3 is 14 amino acids long. V gave up 7 bases and J gave up 7 bases; unmatched junction bases: 9. In DNA, the CDR3 is TGTGCCAGCACAGCGGGAGTAGTACGTAATGAGCAGTTCTTC. Encoded protein: CASTAGVVRNEQFF.

The V call is TRBV28, the J call TRBJ2-4; 8 positions agree with TRBD1. The DNA end favors TRBJ2-1, so the J call may be wrong. CDR3 length: 9 residues. The germline V gene encodes CDR1 MDHEN and CDR2 SYDVKM. In nucleotides, the CDR3 is TGTGCCACTGACAGGGGACAGTTCTTC. It specifies CATDRGQFF.

In its sample, this clonotype was seen many times. This sequence joins TRBV7-8 and TRBJ2-7; 8 bases fit TRBD1. The V segment lost 5 bases and the J segment 0 bases; nucleotides outside the gene matches: 6. The CDR3 has 15 amino acids. Germline V gene sequence: CDR1 SGHVS, CDR2 FQNEAQ. CDR3 sequence: CASSLGQGGSYEQYF. CDR3 nucleotide sequence: TGTGCCAGCAGCCTCGGACAGGGTGGCTCCTACGAGCAGTACTTC.

Concerning this clonotype itself: The junction shows a germline mismatch at one end, possibly a read error. This chain connects TRBV24-1 to TRBJ2-2; D is possibly TRBD1 (5 bases). This CDR3 region has 13 residues. In germline, CDR1 is KGHDR, CDR2 SFDVKD. The CDR3 region is CATSAGNPGELFF. The CDR3, as DNA: TGTGCCACCAGTGCAGGGAACCCCGGGGAGCTGTTTTTT.

A few counts support this clonotype. The chain recombines TRBV24-1 with TRBJ2-1, with TRBD2 identical over 10 bases. Losses at the gene ends were 4 bases for V and 7 bases for J; bases not matched to a gene: 9. CDR3 length: 16 amino acids. Germline V CDR1 and CDR2: KGHDR, SFDVKD. This CDR3 is CATSDRRSGRGNEQFF. The CDR3 nucleotides read TGTGCCACCAGTGACCGCAGGAGCGGGAGGGGAAATGAGCAGTTCTTC.

This clonotype appeared many times. V usage is TRBV29-1 and J usage is TRBJ2-7; 7 bases align to TRBD1. CDR1 and CDR2 from the germline V gene are SQVTM and ANQGSEA. The length of the CDR3 is 11 residues. Trimming removed 7 bases from V and 2 bases from J; junction bases left unmatched: 2. The CDR3 DNA follows: TGCAGCGGGGGACAGCCCTACGAGCAGTACTTC. Translating gives CSGGQPYEQYF.